The rows below give T cell receptor beta chains drawn from one sample of a study of blood T cell repertoires in COVID-19. Using immunoSEQ multiplex PCR, the repertoire was profiled, and TCRdb retains in-frame clones only, with some absent. The sample includes around 55,000 clones, approximately 85% of them seen just once. Sequencing was carried out using peripheral blood. These receptors all come from a human donor in a cohort sampled during active COVID-19. Each CDR3 is given with its conserved first and last residue. The D gene is left open where the match is weak. Size tells how often a clone was seen (once, few, many) or the class of an expanded clone, and some rows leave it out.

clone size: few
J gene: TRBJ2-1
D gene: TRBD2
V gene: TRBV10-3
CDR3 protein: CAISETLAGYNEQFF
CDR3 DNA: TGTGCCATCAGTGAAACGCTAGCGGGCTACAATGAGCAGTTCTTC

clone size: .
J gene: TRBJ2-3
D gene: .
V gene: TRBV18
CDR3 protein: CASSPPSGQSTDTQYF
CDR3 DNA: TGTGCCAGCTCACCACCATCCGGACAGTCGACAGATACGCAGTATTTT

clone size: .
J gene: TRBJ2-7
D gene: .
V gene: TRBV7-2
CDR3 protein: CASSSNQGYEQYF
CDR3 DNA: TGTGCCAGCAGCTCGAATCAGGGCTACGAGCAGTACTTC

clone size: .
J gene: TRBJ2-1
D gene: TRBD2
V gene: TRBV11-1
CDR3 protein: CASRSSGGAYNEQFF
CDR3 DNA: TGTGCCAGCAGATCTAGCGGGGGCGCCTACAATGAGCAGTTCTTC

clone size: .
J gene: TRBJ2-1
D gene: TRBD1
V gene: TRBV11-1
CDR3 protein: CASSRRDRGPYNEQFF
CDR3 DNA: TGTGCCAGCAGCCGCCGGGACAGGGGACCCTACAATGAGCAGTTCTTC

clone size: .
J gene: TRBJ2-7
D gene: TRBD2
V gene: TRBV6-2/TRBV6-3
CDR3 protein: CASSPGVAGGRRYEQYF
CDR3 DNA: TGTGCCAGCAGTCCCGGGGTAGCGGGAGGGAGGCGCTACGAGCAGTACTTC

clone size: .
J gene: TRBJ2-5
D gene: TRBD2
V gene: TRBV6-2/TRBV6-3
CDR3 protein: CASRPLAGVGETQYF
CDR3 DNA: TGTGCCAGCAGGCCTCTAGCGGGAGTCGGGGAGACCCAGTACTTC

clone size: .
J gene: TRBJ1-5
D gene: .
V gene: TRBV25-1
CDR3 protein: CASSAQTGQPQHF
CDR3 DNA: TGTGCCAGCAGTGCCCAGACAGGCCAGCCCCAGCATTTT

clone size: .
J gene: TRBJ2-7
D gene: TRBD2
V gene: TRBV5-3
CDR3 protein: CARSSPQRGRAYEQYF
CDR3 DNA: TGTGCCAGAAGCTCGCCCCAGCGGGGAAGAGCCTACGAGCAGTACTTC

clone size: .
J gene: TRBJ2-7
D gene: TRBD2
V gene: TRBV18
CDR3 protein: CASSPTPGREGEQYF
CDR3 DNA: TGTGCCAGCTCACCTACCCCGGGACGGGAGGGCGAGCAGTACTTC

clone size: .
J gene: TRBJ2-5
D gene: TRBD1
V gene: TRBV9
CDR3 protein: CASSADRRPQETQYF
CDR3 DNA: TGTGCCAGCAGTGCGGACAGGAGACCCCAAGAGACCCAGTACTTC

clone size: .
J gene: TRBJ2-7
D gene: .
V gene: TRBV4-3
CDR3 protein: CASSPTPQGWEQYF
CDR3 DNA: TGCGCCAGCAGCCCTACCCCACAGGGATGGGAGCAGTACTTC

clone size: .
J gene: TRBJ2-5
D gene: TRBD2
V gene: TRBV4-3
CDR3 protein: CASSQETSGQETQYF
CDR3 DNA: TGCGCCAGCAGCCAAGAGACTAGCGGTCAAGAGACCCAGTACTTC

clone size: .
J gene: TRBJ2-1
D gene: TRBD2
V gene: TRBV5-5
CDR3 protein: CASSLGTGLADIYNEQFF
CDR3 DNA: TGTGCCAGCAGCTTAGGGACAGGACTAGCGGATATCTACAATGAGCAGTTCTTC

clone size: .
J gene: TRBJ2-7
D gene: TRBD2
V gene: TRBV5-1
CDR3 protein: CASSLGLAVPLLTYEQYF
CDR3 DNA: TGCGCCAGCAGCTTGGGGCTAGCGGTCCCTCTGCTAACCTACGAGCAGTACTTC

clone size: .
J gene: TRBJ1-2
D gene: .
V gene: TRBV6-1
CDR3 protein: CASSENAPGYGYTF
CDR3 DNA: TGTGCCAGCAGTGAAAATGCCCCAGGCTATGGCTACACCTTC

clone size: .
J gene: TRBJ2-7
D gene: TRBD2
V gene: TRBV3-1/TRBV3-2
CDR3 protein: CASSRGLAVLYEQYF
CDR3 DNA: TGTGCCAGCAGCCGGGGACTAGCGGTTCTTTACGAGCAGTACTTC

clone size: once
J gene: TRBJ2-7
D gene: .
V gene: TRBV28
CDR3 protein: CASSSPLHEQYF
CDR3 DNA: TGTGCCAGCAGCTCCCCTCTACACGAGCAGTACTTC

clone size: .
J gene: TRBJ2-4
D gene: .
V gene: TRBV6-5
CDR3 protein: CASMEGGRGNIQYF
CDR3 DNA: TGTGCCAGCATGGAAGGGGGTAGGGGAAACATTCAGTACTTC

clone size: .
J gene: TRBJ2-5
D gene: TRBD1
V gene: TRBV5-8
CDR3 protein: CASSSGQGETQYF
CDR3 DNA: TGTGCCAGCAGCTCGGGACAGGGGGAGACCCAGTACTTC

clone size: .
J gene: TRBJ2-3
D gene: TRBD2
V gene: TRBV7-2
CDR3 protein: CASGGRGRSDTQYF
CDR3 DNA: TGTGCCAGCGGCGGGAGGGGGAGATCGGATACGCAGTATTTT

clone size: once
J gene: TRBJ2-6
D gene: .
V gene: TRBV19
CDR3 protein: CASSTSRRAGANVLTF
CDR3 DNA: TGTGCCAGTAGTACGTCCAGGAGGGCAGGGGCCAACGTCCTGACTTTC

clone size: .
J gene: TRBJ1-1
D gene: TRBD1
V gene: TRBV28
CDR3 protein: CASSPPGQMNTEAFF
CDR3 DNA: TGTGCCAGCAGCCCACCGGGACAGATGAACACTGAAGCTTTCTTT

clone size: few
J gene: TRBJ1-2
D gene: .
V gene: TRBV18
CDR3 protein: CASSLDSYYGYTF
CDR3 DNA: TGTGCCAGCTCCTTGGACAGTTACTATGGCTACACCTTC

clone size: .
J gene: TRBJ2-2
D gene: .
V gene: TRBV27
CDR3 protein: CASSLMGGVNTGELFF
CDR3 DNA: TGTGCCAGCAGTTTAATGGGGGGTGTGAACACCGGGGAGCTGTTTTTT

clone size: .
J gene: TRBJ2-3
D gene: .
V gene: TRBV5-4
CDR3 protein: CASTTERTDTQYF
CDR3 DNA: TGTGCCAGCACCACAGAAAGGACAGATACGCAGTATTTT

clone size: .
J gene: TRBJ2-2
D gene: .
V gene: TRBV19
CDR3 protein: CASSIGGTSNTGELFF
CDR3 DNA: TGTGCCAGTAGTATAGGGGGCACTTCGAACACCGGGGAGCTGTTTTTT

clone size: .
J gene: TRBJ1-3
D gene: .
V gene: TRBV18
CDR3 protein: CASSPTGDSGNTIYF
CDR3 DNA: TGTGCCAGCTCACCAACAGGTGATTCTGGAAACACCATATATTTT

clone size: .
J gene: TRBJ1-1
D gene: TRBD1
V gene: TRBV30
CDR3 protein: CAWSRTGLMNTEAFF
CDR3 DNA: TGTGCCTGGAGCCGGACAGGGCTAATGAACACTGAAGCTTTCTTT

clone size: .
J gene: TRBJ2-2
D gene: .
V gene: TRBV3-1/TRBV3-2
CDR3 protein: CASSQGIGRGTGELFF
CDR3 DNA: TGTGCCAGCAGCCAAGGCATTGGCAGGGGAACCGGGGAGCTGTTTTTT

clone size: .
J gene: TRBJ2-1
D gene: TRBD2
V gene: TRBV7-2
CDR3 protein: CASSLASGTSGRDYNEQFF
CDR3 DNA: TGTGCCAGCAGCTTAGCTTCAGGGACTAGCGGGAGGGACTACAATGAGCAGTTCTTC

clone size: .
J gene: TRBJ2-2
D gene: TRBD2
V gene: TRBV4-1
CDR3 protein: CASSQVSGSTGELFF
CDR3 DNA: TGCGCCAGCAGCCAAGTTAGCGGGAGTACCGGGGAGCTGTTTTTT

clone size: .
J gene: TRBJ1-6
D gene: TRBD1
V gene: TRBV7-2
CDR3 protein: CASSFKQGNSPLHF
CDR3 DNA: TGTGCCAGCAGCTTTAAACAGGGGAATTCACCCCTCCACTTT

clone size: .
J gene: TRBJ1-2
D gene: .
V gene: TRBV30
CDR3 protein: CAWSPGGARGYTF
CDR3 DNA: TGTGCCTGGAGCCCAGGTGGGGCCAGGGGCTACACCTTC

clone size: .
J gene: TRBJ2-7
D gene: .
V gene: TRBV7-8
CDR3 protein: CASSLGASYEQYF
CDR3 DNA: TGTGCCAGCAGCTTAGGGGCGTCCTACGAGCAGTACTTC

clone size: .
J gene: TRBJ2-4
D gene: TRBD1
V gene: TRBV28
CDR3 protein: CASSLQGENIQYF
CDR3 DNA: TGTGCCAGCAGTTTACAGGGGGAAAACATTCAGTACTTC

clone size: .
J gene: TRBJ2-7
D gene: TRBD2
V gene: TRBV7-2
CDR3 protein: CASSLAGGPGEQYF
CDR3 DNA: TGTGCCAGCAGCTTAGCGGGAGGGCCTGGCGAGCAGTACTTC